Listed here are 6 T cell receptor beta chains from one sample, sequenced in a study of blood T cells in healthy people across ages. It was with a sample-barcoded 5' primer and a J-beta primer mix that a second PCR of roughly 7 to 12 cycles was run. TCRdb called the 5' RACE reads again in MiXCR, with one record for every CDR3 protein. The data show around 900,000 distinct CDR3 sequences, with 51% seen just once and around a fifth held by the top ten. Sequenced sample: blood. The receptors here all came from a woman aged 55-70 years in good health.

This chain uses TRBV6-5 with TRBJ2-2, with no clear D. Trimming removed 2 bases from V and 5 bases from J, with 15 bases in between. The CDR3 sequence is 16 residues long. Germline V gene lookup returns CDR1 MNHEY and CDR2 SVGAGI. The CDR3 coding sequence is TGTGCCAGCAGTTACCGGCGGTCTGGAAAAACCGGGGAGCTGTTTTTT. It is translated as CASSYRRSGKTGELFF.

V is TRBV18 and J is TRBJ2-3; D not resolved. V dropped 8 bases and J dropped 2 bases, with 14 bases sitting between them. CDR1 and CDR2 (germline): KGHSH, LQKENI. This CDR3 is 14 amino acids long. For the CDR3, the DNA is TGTGCCAGCCATCGCGGTAGGCACACAGATACGCAGTATTTT. This sequence encodes CASHRGRHTDTQYF.

This chain connects TRBV13 to TRBJ2-1; 8 bases are shared with TRBD2. The CDR3 runs to 13 residues. Trimming took 6 bases from V and 8 from J; bases not matched to a gene: 6. Germline V gives CDR1 PRHDT, CDR2 FYEKMQ (reference sequence). The CDR3 sequence is CASSQTSGYEQFF. The CDR3 nucleotides are TGTGCCAGCAGTCAAACTAGCGGCTATGAGCAGTTCTTC.

As concerns this clonotype: A junction end diverges from the germline sequence, so it may reflect a read error. J is TRBJ1-1 and V is TRBV20-1; a weak D match, TRBD1 (5 bases). CDR3 length: 13 residues. Per the germline V gene, CDR1 is DFQATT and CDR2 is SNEGSKA (reference sequence). CDR3 coding DNA: TGCAGTACTAGCCAGGGAGGTTGGGGTGAAGCTTTCTTT. Encoded protein: CSTSQGGWGEAFF.

This clonotype has just a few counts. V and J are TRBV6-1 and TRBJ2-3, with 7 bases that match TRBD2. Germline V gene sequence: CDR1 MNHNS, CDR2 SASEGT. After removal of 7 bases from V and 6 bases from J, the junction contained 4 bases not matched to a gene. The CDR3 totals 12 residues. The CDR3 DNA sequence: TGTGCCAGCACCGGGAGGCGGGATACGCAGTATTTT. Translating gives CASTGRRDTQYF.

This clonotype occurred a few times. This chain joins TRBV11-3 and TRBJ2-3; D unresolved. Germline CDR1 reads SGHNT; CDR2 reads YENEEA. The germline V and J ends were trimmed by 3 bases and 1 base, with 5 bases remaining between them. The CDR3 consists of 13 residues. The CDR3 is CASSFYGTDTQYF. DNA of the CDR3: TGTGCCAGCAGCTTCTACGGCACAGATACGCAGTATTTT.